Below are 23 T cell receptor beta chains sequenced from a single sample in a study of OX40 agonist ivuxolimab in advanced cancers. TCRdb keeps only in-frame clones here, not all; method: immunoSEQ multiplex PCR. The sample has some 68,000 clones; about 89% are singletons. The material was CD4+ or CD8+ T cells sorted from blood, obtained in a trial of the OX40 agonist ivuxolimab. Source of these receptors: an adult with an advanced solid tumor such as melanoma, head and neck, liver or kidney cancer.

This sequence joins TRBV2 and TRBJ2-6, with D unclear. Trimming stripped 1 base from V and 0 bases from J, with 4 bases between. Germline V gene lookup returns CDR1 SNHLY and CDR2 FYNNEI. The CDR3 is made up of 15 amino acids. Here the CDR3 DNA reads TGTGCCAGCAGTGAAGGCCTCTCTGGGGCCAACGTCCTGACTTTC. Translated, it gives CASSEGLSGANVLTF.

In DNA, the CDR3 is TGCGCCAGCAGCGGGACCGGGGGCGCTGAGACCCAGTACTTC. It encodes CASSGTGGAETQYF. The chain uses TRBV5-1 and TRBJ2-5, with D perhaps matching TRBD1 or TRBD2 (6 bases each). The V end lost 4 bases, the J end lost 5 bases, and 15 bases lay between the germline ends. Germline assignment: CDR1 SGHRS and CDR2 YFSETQ. The CDR3 has 14 residues.

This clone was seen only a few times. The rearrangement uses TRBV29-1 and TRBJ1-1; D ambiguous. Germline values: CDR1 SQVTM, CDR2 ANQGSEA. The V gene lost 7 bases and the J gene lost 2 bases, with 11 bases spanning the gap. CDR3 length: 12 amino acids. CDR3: CSASPFNTEAFF. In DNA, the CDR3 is TGCAGCGCCTCACCGTTTAACACTGAAGCTTTCTTT.

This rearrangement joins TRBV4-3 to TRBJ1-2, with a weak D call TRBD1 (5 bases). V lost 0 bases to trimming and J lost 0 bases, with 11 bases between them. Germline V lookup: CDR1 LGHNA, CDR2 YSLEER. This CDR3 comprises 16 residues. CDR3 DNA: TGCGCCAGCAGCCAAGACTTGGGGGTGCCTAACTATGGCTACACCTTC. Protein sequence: CASSQDLGVPNYGYTF.

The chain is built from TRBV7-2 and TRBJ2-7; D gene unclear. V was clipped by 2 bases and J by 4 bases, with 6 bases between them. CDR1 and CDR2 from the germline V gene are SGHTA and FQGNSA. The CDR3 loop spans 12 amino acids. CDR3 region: CASSLKGYEQYF. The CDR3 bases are TGTGCCAGCAGCTTAAAGGGTTACGAGCAGTACTTC.

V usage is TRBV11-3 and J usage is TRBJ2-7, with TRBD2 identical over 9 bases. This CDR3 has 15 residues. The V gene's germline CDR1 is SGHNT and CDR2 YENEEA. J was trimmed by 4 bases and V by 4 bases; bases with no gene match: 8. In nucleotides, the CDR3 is TGTGCCAGCAGCTATGCAAGCGGGAGGCTATACGAGCAGTACTTC. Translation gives CASSYASGRLYEQYF.

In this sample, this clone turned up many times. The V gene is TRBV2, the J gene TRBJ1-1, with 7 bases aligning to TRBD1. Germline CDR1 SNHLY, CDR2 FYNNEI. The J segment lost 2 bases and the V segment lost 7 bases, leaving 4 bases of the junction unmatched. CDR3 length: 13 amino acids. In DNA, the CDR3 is TGTGCCAGCACCCGGGACAGTAACACTGAAGCTTTCTTT. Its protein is CASTRDSNTEAFF.

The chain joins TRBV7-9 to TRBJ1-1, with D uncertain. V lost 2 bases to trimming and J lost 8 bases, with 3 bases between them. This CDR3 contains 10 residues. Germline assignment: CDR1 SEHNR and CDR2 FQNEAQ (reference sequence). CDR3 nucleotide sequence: TGTGCCAGCAGCTTATACGAAGCTTTCTTT. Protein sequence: CASSLYEAFF.

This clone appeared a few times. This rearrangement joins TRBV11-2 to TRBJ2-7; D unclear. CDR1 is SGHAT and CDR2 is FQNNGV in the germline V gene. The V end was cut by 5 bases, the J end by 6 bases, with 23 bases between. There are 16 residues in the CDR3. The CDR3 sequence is CASSTTRGRRAPEQYF. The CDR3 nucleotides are TGTGCCAGCAGCACAACCCGTGGACGGCGTGCGCCCGAGCAGTACTTC. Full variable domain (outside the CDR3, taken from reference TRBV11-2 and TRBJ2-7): EAGVAQSPRYKIIEKRQSVAFWCNPISGHATLYWYQQILGQGPKLLIQFQNNGVVDDSQLPKDRFSAERLKGVDSTLKIQPAKLEDSAVYLCASSTTRGRRAPEQYFGPGTRLTVT.

CDR3 sequence: CRGAARGGYTF. In DNA form, the CDR3 reads TGCAGAGGGGCCGCACGGGGTGGCTACACCTTC. The chain links TRBV20-1 to TRBJ1-2; D might be TRBD1 (5 bases). The CDR3 is 11 residues long. Germline CDR1 and CDR2: DFQATT and SNEGSKA (reference sequence).

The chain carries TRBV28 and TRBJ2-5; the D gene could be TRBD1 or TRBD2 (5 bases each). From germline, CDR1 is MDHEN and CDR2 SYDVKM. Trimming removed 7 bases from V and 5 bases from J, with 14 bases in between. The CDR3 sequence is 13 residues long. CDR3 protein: CASKGLGVETQYF. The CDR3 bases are TGTGCCAGCAAGGGTTTGGGGGTGGAGACCCAGTACTTC.

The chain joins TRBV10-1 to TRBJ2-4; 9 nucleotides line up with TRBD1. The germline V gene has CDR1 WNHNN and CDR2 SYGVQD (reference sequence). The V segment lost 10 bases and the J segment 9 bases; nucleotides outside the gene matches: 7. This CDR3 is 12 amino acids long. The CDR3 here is CATRDREGIQYF. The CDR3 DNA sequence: TGCGCCACCAGGGACAGGGAGGGCATTCAGTACTTC.

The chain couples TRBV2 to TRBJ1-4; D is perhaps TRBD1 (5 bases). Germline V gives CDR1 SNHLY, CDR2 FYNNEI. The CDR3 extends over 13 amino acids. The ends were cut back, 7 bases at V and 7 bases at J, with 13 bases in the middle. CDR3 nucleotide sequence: TGTGCCAGCAACGAGGGGTTTGCTGAAAAACTGTTTTTT. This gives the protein CASNEGFAEKLFF.

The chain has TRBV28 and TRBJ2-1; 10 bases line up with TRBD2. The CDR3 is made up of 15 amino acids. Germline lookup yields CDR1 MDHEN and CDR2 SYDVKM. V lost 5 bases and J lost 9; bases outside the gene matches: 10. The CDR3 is CASSRAAGGPGEQFF. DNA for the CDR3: TGTGCCAGCAGTCGGGCAGCGGGAGGGCCTGGTGAGCAGTTCTTC.

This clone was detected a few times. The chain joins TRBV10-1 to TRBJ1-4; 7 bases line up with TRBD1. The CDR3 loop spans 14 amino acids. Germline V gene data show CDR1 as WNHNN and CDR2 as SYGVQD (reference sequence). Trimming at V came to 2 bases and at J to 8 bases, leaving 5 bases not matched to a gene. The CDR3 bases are TGCGCCAGCAGTGAGGGTCAGGGGGACGAAAAACTGTTTTTT. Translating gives CASSEGQGDEKLFF.

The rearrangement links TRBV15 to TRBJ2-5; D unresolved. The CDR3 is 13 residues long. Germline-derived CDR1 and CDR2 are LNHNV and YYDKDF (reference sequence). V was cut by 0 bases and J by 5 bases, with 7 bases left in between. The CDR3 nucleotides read TGTGCCACCAGCAGAGACTTGGCGGAGACCCAGTACTTC. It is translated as CATSRDLAETQYF.

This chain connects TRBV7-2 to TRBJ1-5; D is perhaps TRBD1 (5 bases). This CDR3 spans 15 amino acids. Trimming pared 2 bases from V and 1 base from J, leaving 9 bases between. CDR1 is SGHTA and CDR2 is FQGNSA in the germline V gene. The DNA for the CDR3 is TGTGCCAGCAGCTTATGGGGGTTAAGCAATCAGCCCCAGCATTTT. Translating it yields CASSLWGLSNQPQHF.

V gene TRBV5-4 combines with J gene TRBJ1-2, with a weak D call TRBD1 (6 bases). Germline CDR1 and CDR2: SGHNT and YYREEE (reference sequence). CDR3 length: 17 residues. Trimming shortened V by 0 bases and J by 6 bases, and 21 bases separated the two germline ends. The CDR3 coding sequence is TGTGCCAGCAGCTTGGGGGTGGGGACACATGACAATGATGGCTACACCTTC. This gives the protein CASSLGVGTHDNDGYTF.

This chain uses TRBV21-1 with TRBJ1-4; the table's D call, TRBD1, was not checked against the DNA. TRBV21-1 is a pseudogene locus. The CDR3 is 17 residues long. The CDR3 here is CASSVHLHGTSNEKLFF. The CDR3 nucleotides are TGTGCCAGCAGCGTTCACCTTCACGGGACAAGTAATGAAAAACTGTTTTTT.

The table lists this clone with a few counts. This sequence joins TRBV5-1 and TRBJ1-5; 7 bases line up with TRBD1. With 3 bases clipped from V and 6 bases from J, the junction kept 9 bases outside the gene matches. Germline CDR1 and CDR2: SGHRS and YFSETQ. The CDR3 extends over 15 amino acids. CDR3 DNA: TGCGCCAGCAGCTCAACAGGGGAGCGGAGTCAGCCCCAGCATTTT. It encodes CASSSTGERSQPQHF.

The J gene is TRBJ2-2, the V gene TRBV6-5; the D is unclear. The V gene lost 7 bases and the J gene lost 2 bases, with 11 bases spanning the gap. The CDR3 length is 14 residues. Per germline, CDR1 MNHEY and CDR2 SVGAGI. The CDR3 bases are TGTGCCAGCACTTGGACGGCCAACACCGGGGAGCTGTTTTTT. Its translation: CASTWTANTGELFF.

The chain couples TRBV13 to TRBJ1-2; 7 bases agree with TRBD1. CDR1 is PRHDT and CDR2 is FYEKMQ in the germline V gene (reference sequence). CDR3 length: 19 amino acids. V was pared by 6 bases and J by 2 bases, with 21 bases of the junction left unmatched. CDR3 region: CASRLSVNRGEGVNYGYTF. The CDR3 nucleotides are TGTGCCAGCAGGCTTTCAGTCAACAGGGGCGAGGGAGTCAACTATGGCTACACCTTC.

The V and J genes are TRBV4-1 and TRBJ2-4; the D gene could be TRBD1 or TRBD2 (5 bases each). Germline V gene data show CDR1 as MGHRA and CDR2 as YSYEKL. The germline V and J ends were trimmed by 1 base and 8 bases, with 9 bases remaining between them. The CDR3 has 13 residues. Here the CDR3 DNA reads TGCGCCAGCAGCCAAGGGGTGGGGGACATTCAGTACTTC. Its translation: CASSQGVGDIQYF.